These 17 T cell receptor beta chains originate from one sample sequenced in a study of identical twins. TCRdb re-called the 5' RACE reads through MiXCR, storing one row per CDR3 protein. The sample includes 1.5 million or so distinct CDR3 sequences, 32% of them seen just once. The sequenced sample consisted of cord blood. Receptor source: a newborn girl in good health.

The chain employs TRBV20-1 and TRBJ2-1; TRBD1 agrees at 8 bases. The junction had 5 bases not matched to a gene; V was cut back by 3 bases and J by 4 bases. CDR3 length: 14 residues. Germline CDR1 DFQATT, CDR2 SNEGSKA (reference sequence). The CDR3 coding sequence is TGCAGTGCTAGTTGGACAGGGCCATACAATGAGCAGTTCTTC. Encoded protein: CSASWTGPYNEQFF.

Comment on this clonotype: This may arise from a read error, as a much more abundant clone is one base away. This chain links TRBV3-1 with TRBJ2-4, with D possibly TRBD2 on 6 matching bases. The germline gives CDR1 LGHDT, CDR2 YNNKEL (reference sequence). CDR3 length: 15 residues. The CDR3 bases are TGTGCCAGCAGCCAAGAGGCACTAGCCGAAAACATTCAGTACTTC. It translates to CASSQEALAENIQYF. Full variable domain (rest looked up from reference TRBV3-1 and TRBJ2-4): DTAVSQTPKYLVTQMGNDKSIKCEQNLGHDTMYWYKQDSKKFLKIMFSYNNKELIINETVPNRFSPKSPDKAHLNLHINSLELGDSAVYFCASSQEALAENIQYFGAGTRLSVL.

J is TRBJ1-2 and V is TRBV6-4; 9 nucleotides align to TRBD1. Germline V gene data show CDR1 as MRHNA and CDR2 as SNTAGT. After removal of 6 bases from V and 4 bases from J, the junction contained 9 bases not matched to a gene. The CDR3 runs 15 residues. CDR3 residues: CASRITGTGPYGYTF. CDR3 DNA sequence: TGTGCCAGCAGGATAACCGGGACAGGGCCCTATGGCTACACCTTC.

This clonotype showed up just a few times. J is TRBJ2-3 and V is TRBV2; 7 bases are a match to TRBD1. CDR3 size: 14 residues. The J segment lost 2 bases and the V segment lost 8 bases, leaving 7 bases of the junction unmatched. Germline V gene lookup returns CDR1 SNHLY and CDR2 FYNNEI. The CDR3 DNA follows: TGTGCCAGCGACCGGGACAGACCCACAGATACGCAGTATTTT. Translation: CASDRDRPTDTQYF. Looking up the rest from reference TRBV2 and TRBJ2-3 gives the full variable domain: EPEVTQTPSHQVTQMGQEVILRCVPISNHLYFYWYRQILGQKVEFLVSFYNNEISEKSEIFDDQFSVERPDGSNFTLKIRSTKLEDSAMYFCASDRDRPTDTQYFGPGTRLTVL.

The rearrangement links TRBV29-1 to TRBJ1-2; 7 positions agree with TRBD1. The CDR3 length is 14 residues. Germline V gives CDR1 SQVTM, CDR2 ANQGSEA. V trimming: 4 bases; J trimming: 2 bases; junction bases outside the gene matches: 7. This chain's CDR3 is CSVVYPGGNYGYTF. The CDR3 DNA sequence: TGCAGCGTTGTTTATCCAGGGGGGAACTATGGCTACACCTTC.

As concerns this clonotype: A single base separates this from a much larger clone, so it may be a read error. The chain joins TRBV7-9 to TRBJ2-1, with TRBD2 matching 7 bases. The end of the DNA aligns better with TRBJ2-7, so the J call may be wrong. Germline CDR1 and CDR2: SEHNR and FQNEAQ (reference sequence). The CDR3 runs 14 residues. Here the CDR3 DNA reads TGTGCCAGCAGTTATACGGGGGGTTACAATGAGCAGTACTTC. This sequence encodes CASSYTGGYNEQYF.

This clonotype was seen only a few times. The chain has TRBV28 and TRBJ2-5; D unclear. Matching the DNA end better, TRBJ2-7 makes the J call doubtful. This CDR3 contains 12 residues. Per the germline V gene, CDR1 is MDHEN and CDR2 is SYDVKM. Here the CDR3 reads CASSLHGYEQYF. In DNA form, the CDR3 reads TGTGCCAGCAGTTTACATGGTTACGAGCAGTACTTC.

This clonotype has more than one count but fewer than ten. The chain couples TRBV9 to TRBJ1-2; D unclear. The CDR3 loop spans 16 amino acids. Germline V lookup: CDR1 SGDLS, CDR2 YYNGEE. Trimming took off 0 bases at V and 4 bases at J, with 16 bases between the two ends. The CDR3 DNA is TGTGCCAGCAGCGTAGTAGGAGGTGGAGGGATCTATGGCTACACCTTC. This translates into CASSVVGGGGIYGYTF.

In this sample, this clonotype turned up a few times. The chain couples TRBV7-9 to TRBJ2-1; 12 nucleotides match TRBD2. Germline-derived CDR1 and CDR2 are SEHNR and FQNEAQ (reference sequence). There are 15 residues in the CDR3. Trimming took 4 bases from V and 6 from J; bases not matched to a gene: 4. This CDR3 is CASSSGLAGFNEQFF. CDR3 nucleotide sequence: TGTGCCAGCAGCTCGGGACTAGCGGGTTTCAATGAGCAGTTCTTC.

V gene TRBV10-3 combines with J gene TRBJ1-2, with 7 bases lining up with TRBD1. Per germline, CDR1 ENHRY and CDR2 SYGVKD. The CDR3 covers 12 residues. V lost 10 bases and J lost 4; bases outside the gene matches: 6. The CDR3: CATGTDPYGYTF. CDR3 in DNA: TGTGCCACGGGGACAGACCCCTATGGCTACACCTTC.

This clonotype has only a few counts. This chain joins TRBV3-1 and TRBJ2-5; D possibly uses TRBD1 or TRBD2 (5 bases each). Per the germline V gene, CDR1 is LGHDT and CDR2 is YNNKEL (reference sequence). This CDR3 region has 12 residues. Between the trimmed V and J ends, which lost 4 bases and 8 bases, there was a span of 11 bases. CDR3 coding DNA: TGTGCCAGCAGCCCCCGAGGGGCTACCCAGTACTTC. Residues: CASSPRGATQYF.

The chain has TRBV11-2 and TRBJ2-4; a possible D gene is TRBD2 (5 bases). V was pared by 5 bases and J by 1 base, with 21 bases between. This CDR3 is built from 18 residues. Germline-derived CDR1 and CDR2 are SGHAT and FQNNGV. The CDR3 bases are TGTGCCAGCAGCCCACTGACCGGGCTCTCTAGCGCCAAAAACATTCAGTACTTC. It translates to CASSPLTGLSSAKNIQYF.

The sample holds a few counts of this clonotype. The V call is TRBV20-1, the J call TRBJ2-3, with D tentatively TRBD1 (5 bases). This CDR3 has 12 residues. V gave up 3 bases and J gave up 6 bases, with 10 bases separating them. Germline-derived CDR1 and CDR2 are DFQATT and SNEGSKA (reference sequence). The CDR3 region is CSASADSDTQYF. The CDR3 region has the DNA TGCAGTGCTAGTGCAGACAGCGATACGCAGTATTTT.

The chain is built from TRBV9 and TRBJ2-7; D is undetermined. CDR1 SGDLS and CDR2 YYNGEE come from the germline V gene. V was trimmed by 3 bases and J by 4 bases, leaving 14 bases between them. The CDR3 runs 14 residues. The CDR3 sequence: CASSAHPSMYEQYF. The DNA of the CDR3 is TGTGCCAGCAGCGCCCATCCCTCAATGTACGAGCAGTACTTC. Together with reference TRBV9 and TRBJ2-7, the CDR3 gives the full variable domain: DSGVTQTPKHLITATGQRVTLRCSPRSGDLSVYWYQQSLDQGLQFLIQYYNGEERAKGNILERFSAQQFPDLHSELNLSSLELGDSALYFCASSAHPSMYEQYFGPGTRLTVT.

V usage is TRBV7-9 and J usage is TRBJ1-1; 9 nucleotides align to TRBD1. The CDR3 consists of 15 residues. The junction had 8 bases not matched to a gene; V was cut back by 4 bases and J by 5 bases. Germline CDR1 is SEHNR and CDR2 is FQNEAQ (reference sequence). CDR3 amino acids: CASSSYRGLRTEAFF. The DNA of the CDR3 is TGTGCCAGCAGCTCCTACAGGGGGCTGAGGACTGAAGCTTTCTTT.

In DNA, the CDR3 is TGCAGTGAAGCAGTCCCCGGGGGCTACAATGAGCAGTTCTTC. As protein: CSEAVPGGYNEQFF. The J gene is TRBJ2-1, the V gene TRBV20-1; D is possibly TRBD2 (6 bases). V lost 7 bases and J 3 bases, leaving 16 bases between the germline ends. The CDR3 length is 14 residues. Germline CDR1 is DFQATT and CDR2 is SNEGSKA (reference sequence).

This clonotype was seen a handful of times. The gene calls are TRBV24-1 and TRBJ2-5; D is perhaps TRBD2 (7 bases). The J call may not be correct, given that the DNA end is closer to TRBJ2-7. Germline V gene sequence: CDR1 KGHDR, CDR2 SFDVKD. The CDR3 sequence is 15 residues long. Here the CDR3 reads CATSDCGGPYYEQYF. DNA for the CDR3: TGTGCCACCAGTGATTGCGGGGGCCCCTACTACGAGCAGTACTTC.